This is a list of T cell receptor beta chains from one sample in a study of T cells in Graves' hyperthyroidism and ophthalmopathy. TCRdb processed the multiplex PCR reads anew with MiXCR; each CDR3 protein has one entry. The sample has hundreds of thousands of distinct CDR3 sequences; roughly 17% are singletons. Sequencing was done on a sample of blood. These TCRs come from a woman under 30 with Graves' ophthalmopathy. Each CDR3 is given with its conserved first and last residue. Each record gives: clone size, CDR3 length, J gene, V gene, D gene, CDR3 protein, CDR3 DNA. D genes are given only for firm matches. Rows may omit the clone size; those that give it use once, few, many or a size class.

>many|14|TRBJ2-3|TRBV6-6|.
CASSYGWGADTQYF
TGTGCCAGCAGTTACGGCTGGGGGGCAGATACGCAGTATTTT
>many|15|TRBJ2-7|TRBV4-2|TRBD2
CASSQDRDGRYEQYF
TGTGCCAGCAGCCAAGATCGAGACGGGAGGTACGAGCAGTACTTC
>many|15|TRBJ2-7|TRBV28|TRBD1
CASSLPGQHLDEQYF
TGTGCCAGCAGTTTACCGGGACAGCACCTAGACGAGCAGTACTTC
>many|16|TRBJ1-2|TRBV10-3|TRBD1
CAISESGTVSAYGYTF
TGTGCCATCAGTGAGTCTGGGACAGTCTCAGCTTATGGCTACACCTTC
>many|13|TRBJ1-1|TRBV7-9|.
CASSHGGWTEAFF
TGTGCCAGCAGCCACGGGGGCTGGACTGAAGCTTTCTTT
>many|17|TRBJ2-3|TRBV11-3|.
CASSLDLWGRSTDTQYF
TGTGCCAGCAGCTTAGATCTATGGGGCCGAAGCACAGATACGCAGTATTTT
>.|13|TRBJ2-5|TRBV28|TRBD2
CAGGTSGTETQYF
TGTGCCGGGGGGACTAGCGGGACTGAGACCCAGTACTTC
>many|16|TRBJ1-5|TRBV28|.
CASSLFRGADNQPQHF
TGTGCCAGCAGTTTATTTCGGGGGGCCGACAATCAGCCCCAGCATTTT
>many|15|TRBJ1-2|TRBV28|TRBD1
CASSFSRGGNYGYTF
TGTGCCAGCAGTTTTTCCAGGGGGGGGAACTATGGCTACACCTTC
>few|18|TRBJ2-1|TRBV27|TRBD1
CASSLFRTGTSSYNEQFF
TGTGCCAGCAGTTTATTCCGGACAGGTACTAGCTCCTACAATGAGCAGTTCTTC
>many|15|TRBJ2-7|TRBV28|.
CASSLPGVRAYEQYF
TGTGCCAGCAGTTTACCCGGGGTGAGGGCCTACGAGCAGTACTTC
>many|12|TRBJ2-1|TRBV9|.
CASSVDSQEQFF
TGTGCCAGCAGCGTAGACTCGCAGGAGCAGTTCTTC
>many|13|TRBJ1-1|TRBV18|.
CASSRQENTEAFF
TGTGCCAGCTCCCGACAGGAAAACACTGAAGCTTTCTTT
>many|17|TRBJ1-5|TRBV28|.
CASSFYLPGISNQPQHF
TGTGCCAGCAGTTTTTATTTACCGGGGATTAGCAATCAGCCCCAGCATTTT
>many|19|TRBJ1-5|TRBV27|.
CASSLYPRGAMEGNQPQHF
TGTGCCAGCAGTTTATACCCCCGTGGAGCTATGGAAGGCAATCAGCCCCAGCATTTT
>many|13|TRBJ2-5|TRBV29-1|.
CSVPPGTQETQYF
TGCAGCGTCCCACCTGGGACTCAAGAGACCCAGTACTTC
>.|17|TRBJ2-2|TRBV5-1|TRBD2
CASSFTSGGSNTGELFF
TGCGCCAGCAGCTTTACTAGCGGGGGATCTAACACCGGGGAGCTGTTTTTT
>many|12|TRBJ2-7|TRBV28|.
CASSLVSYEQYF
TGTGCCAGCAGTTTAGTTTCCTACGAGCAGTACTTC
>many|14|TRBJ1-2|TRBV30|.
CAWKIWGPGYGYTF
TGTGCCTGGAAAATATGGGGACCGGGCTATGGCTACACCTTC
>many|15|TRBJ2-1|TRBV20-1|TRBD2
CSAPRDYDSYNEQFF
TGCAGTGCCCCGCGGGACTACGACTCCTACAATGAGCAGTTCTTC
>many|14|TRBJ2-1|TRBV10-3|.
CATALGGTYNEQFF
TGTGCCACCGCTCTGGGGGGTACCTACAATGAGCAGTTCTTC
>many|16|TRBJ2-1|TRBV7-9|TRBD2
CASSSGRGGSYNEQFF
TGTGCCAGCAGCAGCGGTCGGGGGGGGTCCTACAATGAGCAGTTCTTC
>many|14|TRBJ2-2|TRBV9|.
CASSVSLVAGELFF
TGTGCCAGCAGCGTATCGCTAGTTGCCGGGGAGCTGTTTTTT
>.|16|TRBJ2-3|TRBV13|.
CASSPSMGANTDTQYF
TGTGCCAGCAGCCCCAGTATGGGGGCGAACACAGATACGCAGTATTTT
>many|13|TRBJ2-5|TRBV7-3|.
CASSFSPLETQYF
TGTGCCAGCAGCTTCTCACCTCTAGAGACCCAGTACTTC
>many|14|TRBJ1-1|TRBV5-6|.
CASSLGTSNTEAFF
TGTGCCAGCAGCTTGGGGACATCGAACACTGAAGCTTTCTTT
>many|14|TRBJ1-1|TRBV28|.
CASGPRQLNTEAFF
TGTGCCAGCGGACCCCGCCAGTTGAACACTGAAGCTTTCTTT
>many|13|TRBJ1-1|TRBV3-1|.
CASTRGPLSEAFF
TGTGCCAGCACCCGGGGCCCCCTCTCTGAAGCTTTCTTT
>many|15|TRBJ2-2|TRBV7-9|.
CASSLAAGSAGELFF
TGTGCCAGCAGCTTAGCGGCGGGTAGCGCCGGGGAGCTGTTTTTT
>.|17|TRBJ2-7|TRBV28|TRBD2
CASSLSASPGRVGEQYF
TGTGCCAGCAGTTTATCAGCCTCGCCAGGGAGGGTCGGCGAGCAGTACTTC
>.|13|TRBJ1-1|TRBV20-1|TRBD1
CSARDTGETEAFF
TGCAGTGCTAGAGATACAGGGGAGACTGAAGCTTTCTTT